This T cell receptor (beta chain) was sequenced in a study of T cells in Graves' hyperthyroidism and ophthalmopathy. This clonotype was detected many times. V lost 7 bases and J lost 4, with 13 bases in between. The CDR3 loop spans 13 amino acids. The V gene's germline CDR1 is MGHDK and CDR2 SYGVNS. TCR beta CDR3 region amplification was performed from RNA transcripts. TCR CDR3 underwent first-round RT-PCR with the HTBI primer set. A single record per CDR3 protein comes from TCRdb applying MiXCR to the multiplex PCR reads. The table includes fewer than 850,000 distinct CDR3 sequences, 17% detected once.

The sequenced material came from blood. This sequence joins TRBV25-1 and TRBJ1-2; tentatively, D is TRBD1 (5 bases). The TCR originated in a man between 45 and 60 years old with Graves' hyperthyroidism. CDR3 residues: CASTPGLAYGYTF. CDR3 in DNA: TGTGCCAGCACCCCGGGACTGGCCTATGGCTACACCTTC.